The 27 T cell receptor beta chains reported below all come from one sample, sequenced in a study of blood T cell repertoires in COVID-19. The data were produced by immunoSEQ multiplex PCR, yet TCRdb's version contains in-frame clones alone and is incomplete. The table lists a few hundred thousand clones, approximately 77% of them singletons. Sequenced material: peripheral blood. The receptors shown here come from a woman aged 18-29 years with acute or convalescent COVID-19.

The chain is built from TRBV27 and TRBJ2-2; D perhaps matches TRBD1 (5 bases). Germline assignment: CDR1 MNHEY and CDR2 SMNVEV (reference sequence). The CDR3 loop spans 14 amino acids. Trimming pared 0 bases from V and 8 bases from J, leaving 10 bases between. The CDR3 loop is CASSLSRGTGELFF. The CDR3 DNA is TGTGCCAGCAGTTTATCAAGGGGAACGGGGGAGCTGTTTTTT.

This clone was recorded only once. CDR3 in amino acids: CASSDDRGGTDTQYF. As DNA, the CDR3 is TGTGCCAGCAGTGATGACAGGGGGGGCACAGATACGCAGTATTTT. The V gene is TRBV25-1, the J gene TRBJ2-3; 9 bases are shared with TRBD1. After removal of 3 bases from V and 1 base from J, the junction contained 2 bases not matched to a gene. Germline V lookup: CDR1 MGHDK, CDR2 SYGVNS. The CDR3 spans 15 residues.

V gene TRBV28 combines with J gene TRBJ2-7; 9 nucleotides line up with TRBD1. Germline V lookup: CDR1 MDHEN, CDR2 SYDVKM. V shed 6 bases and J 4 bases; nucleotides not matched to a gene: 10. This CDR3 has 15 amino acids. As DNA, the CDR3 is TGTGCCAGCAGACGGGACAGGGCACCTTTTTACGAGCAGTACTTC. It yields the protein CASRRDRAPFYEQYF. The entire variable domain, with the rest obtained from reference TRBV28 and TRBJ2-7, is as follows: DVKVTQSSRYLVKRTGEKVFLECVQDMDHENMFWYRQDPGLGLRLIYFSYDVKMKEKGDIPEGYSVSREKKERFSLILESASTNQTSMYLCASRRDRAPFYEQYFGPGTRLTVT.

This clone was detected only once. CDR3 region: CASSSPSSYNEQFF. The DNA for the CDR3 is TGTGCCAGCTCCAGTCCCAGCTCCTACAATGAGCAGTTCTTC. The rearrangement joins TRBV18 to TRBJ2-1; D gene ambiguous. The CDR3 totals 14 residues. V dropped 6 bases and J dropped 0 bases, with 9 bases sitting between them. Germline values: CDR1 KGHSH, CDR2 LQKENI.

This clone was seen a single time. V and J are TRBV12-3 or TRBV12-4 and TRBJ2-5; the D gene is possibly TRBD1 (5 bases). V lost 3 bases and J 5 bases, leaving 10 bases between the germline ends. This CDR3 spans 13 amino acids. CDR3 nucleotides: TGTGCCAGCAGTTTCTGGGGCACGGAGACCCAGTACTTC. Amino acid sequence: CASSFWGTETQYF.

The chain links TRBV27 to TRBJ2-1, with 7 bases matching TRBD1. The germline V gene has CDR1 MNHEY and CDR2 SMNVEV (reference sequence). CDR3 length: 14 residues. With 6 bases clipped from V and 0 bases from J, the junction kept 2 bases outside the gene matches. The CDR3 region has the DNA TGTGCCAGCAGCCACAGGGGCTCCTACAATGAGCAGTTCTTC. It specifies CASSHRGSYNEQFF.

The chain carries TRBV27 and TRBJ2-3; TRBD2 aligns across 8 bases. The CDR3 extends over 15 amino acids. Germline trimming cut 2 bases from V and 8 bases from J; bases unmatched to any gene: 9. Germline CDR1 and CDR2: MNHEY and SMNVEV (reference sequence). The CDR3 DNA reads TGTGCCAGCAGTTTAAGGCGAGCGGGAGTAGGTACGCAGTATTTT. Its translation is CASSLRRAGVGTQYF.

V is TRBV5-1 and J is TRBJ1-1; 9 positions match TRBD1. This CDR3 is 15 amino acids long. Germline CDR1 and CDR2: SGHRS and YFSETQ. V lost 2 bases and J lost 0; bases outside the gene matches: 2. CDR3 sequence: CASSFTGGMNTEAFF. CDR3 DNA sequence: TGCGCCAGCAGCTTCACAGGGGGCATGAACACTGAAGCTTTCTTT.

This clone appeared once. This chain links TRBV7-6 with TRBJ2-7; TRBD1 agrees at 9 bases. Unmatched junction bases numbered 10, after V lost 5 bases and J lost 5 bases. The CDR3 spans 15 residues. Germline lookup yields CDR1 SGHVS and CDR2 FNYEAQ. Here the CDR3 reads CASSPIQGAGDEQYF. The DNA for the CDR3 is TGTGCCAGCAGCCCAATACAGGGGGCAGGGGACGAGCAGTACTTC.

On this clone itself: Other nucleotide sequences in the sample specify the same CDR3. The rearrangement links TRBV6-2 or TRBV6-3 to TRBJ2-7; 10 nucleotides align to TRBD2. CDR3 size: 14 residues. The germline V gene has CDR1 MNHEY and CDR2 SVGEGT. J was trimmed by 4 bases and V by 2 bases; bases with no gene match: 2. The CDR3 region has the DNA TGTGCCAGCAGTTACGGGACTAGCGTTTACGAGCAGTACTTC. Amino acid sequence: CASSYGTSVYEQYF.

The CDR3 region is CASSRDTPANYGYTF. CDR3 bases: TGTGCCAGCAGCAGGGACACCCCAGCTAACTATGGCTACACCTTC. The chain has TRBV5-4 and TRBJ1-2; a possible D gene is TRBD1 (6 bases). V was cut by 4 bases and J by 0 bases, with 13 bases left in between. This CDR3 region has 15 residues. Germline CDR1 and CDR2: SGHNT and YYREEE (reference sequence).

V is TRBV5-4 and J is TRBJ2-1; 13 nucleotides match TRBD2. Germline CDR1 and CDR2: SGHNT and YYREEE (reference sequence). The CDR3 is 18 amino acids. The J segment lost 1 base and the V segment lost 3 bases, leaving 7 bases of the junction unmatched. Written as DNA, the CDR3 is TGTGCCAGCAGCTACGGGACTAGCGGGGTTTCTTCCTACAATGAGCAGTTCTTC. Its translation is CASSYGTSGVSSYNEQFF.

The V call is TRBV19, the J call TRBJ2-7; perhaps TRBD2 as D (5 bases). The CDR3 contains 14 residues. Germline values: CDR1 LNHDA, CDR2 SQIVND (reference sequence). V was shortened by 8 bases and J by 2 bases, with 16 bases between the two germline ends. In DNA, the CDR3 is TGTGCCAGTCGGGATAGCGCCGACCCCTACGAGCAGTACTTC. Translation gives CASRDSADPYEQYF.

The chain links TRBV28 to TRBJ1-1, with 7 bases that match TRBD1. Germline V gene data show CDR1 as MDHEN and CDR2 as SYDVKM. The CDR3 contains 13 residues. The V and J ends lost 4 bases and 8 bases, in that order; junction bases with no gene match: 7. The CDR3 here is CASSSQTGREAFF. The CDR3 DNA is TGTGCCAGCAGTTCCCAGACAGGGCGAGAAGCTTTCTTT.

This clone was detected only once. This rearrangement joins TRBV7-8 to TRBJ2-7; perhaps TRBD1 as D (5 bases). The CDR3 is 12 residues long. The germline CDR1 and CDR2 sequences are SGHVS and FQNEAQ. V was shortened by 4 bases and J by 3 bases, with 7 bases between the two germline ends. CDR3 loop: CASSWGNYEQYF. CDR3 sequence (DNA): TGTGCCAGCAGCTGGGGCAACTACGAGCAGTACTTC.

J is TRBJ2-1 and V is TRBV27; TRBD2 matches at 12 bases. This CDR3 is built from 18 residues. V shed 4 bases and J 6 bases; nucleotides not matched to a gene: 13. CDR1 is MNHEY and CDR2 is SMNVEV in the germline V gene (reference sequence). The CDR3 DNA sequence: TGTGCCAGCAGTTCCCCCGCCCGACTAGCGGGAGTTCTCAATGAGCAGTTCTTC. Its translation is CASSSPARLAGVLNEQFF.

CDR3: CASSPAGVLSYEQYF. CDR3 coding DNA: TGCGCCAGCAGCCCAGCGGGAGTCCTCTCCTACGAGCAGTACTTC. The chain links TRBV10-1 to TRBJ2-7; 8 bases fit TRBD2. V gave up 6 bases and J gave up 0 bases; unmatched junction bases: 7. Germline CDR1 reads WNHNN; CDR2 reads SYGVQD (reference sequence). This CDR3 comprises 15 residues.

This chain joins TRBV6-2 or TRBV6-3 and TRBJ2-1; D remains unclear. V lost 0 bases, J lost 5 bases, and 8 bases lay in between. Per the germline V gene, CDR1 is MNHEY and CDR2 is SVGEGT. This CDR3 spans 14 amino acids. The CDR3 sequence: CASSYSWQNNEQFF. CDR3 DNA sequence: TGTGCCAGCAGTTACTCTTGGCAAAACAATGAGCAGTTCTTC.

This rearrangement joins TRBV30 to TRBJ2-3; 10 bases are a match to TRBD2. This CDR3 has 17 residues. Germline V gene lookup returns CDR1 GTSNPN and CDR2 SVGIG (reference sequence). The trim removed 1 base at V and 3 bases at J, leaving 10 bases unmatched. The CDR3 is CAWSEAGGPGSTDTQYF. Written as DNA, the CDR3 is TGTGCCTGGAGTGAAGCGGGAGGGCCGGGGAGTACAGATACGCAGTATTTT.

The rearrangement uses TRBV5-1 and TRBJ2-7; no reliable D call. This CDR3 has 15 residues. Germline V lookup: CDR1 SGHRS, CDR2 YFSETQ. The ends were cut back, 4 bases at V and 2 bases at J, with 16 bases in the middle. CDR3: CASSPTSMAAYEQYF. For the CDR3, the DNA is TGCGCCAGCAGCCCAACGTCGATGGCAGCCTACGAGCAGTACTTC.

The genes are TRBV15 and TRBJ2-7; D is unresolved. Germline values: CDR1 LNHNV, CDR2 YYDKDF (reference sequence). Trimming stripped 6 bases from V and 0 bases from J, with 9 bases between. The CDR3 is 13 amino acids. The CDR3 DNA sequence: TGTGCCACCAGTCCGCCTAGCTCCTACGAGCAGTACTTC. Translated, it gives CATSPPSSYEQYF.

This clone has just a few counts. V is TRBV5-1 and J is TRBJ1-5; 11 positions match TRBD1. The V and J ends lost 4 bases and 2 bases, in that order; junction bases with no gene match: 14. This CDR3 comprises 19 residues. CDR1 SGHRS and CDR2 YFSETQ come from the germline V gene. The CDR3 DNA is TGCGCCAGCAGCCCCGGTTGGACAGGGGGCGTTGTGGGCAATCAGCCCCAGCATTTT. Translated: CASSPGWTGGVVGNQPQHF.

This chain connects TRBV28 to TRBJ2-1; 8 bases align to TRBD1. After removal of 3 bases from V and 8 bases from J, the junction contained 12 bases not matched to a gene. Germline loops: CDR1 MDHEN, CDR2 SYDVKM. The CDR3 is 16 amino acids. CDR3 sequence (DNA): TGTGCCAGCAGTTTTTCTTGGACAGGGAATCGGCATGAGCAGTTCTTC. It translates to CASSFSWTGNRHEQFF.

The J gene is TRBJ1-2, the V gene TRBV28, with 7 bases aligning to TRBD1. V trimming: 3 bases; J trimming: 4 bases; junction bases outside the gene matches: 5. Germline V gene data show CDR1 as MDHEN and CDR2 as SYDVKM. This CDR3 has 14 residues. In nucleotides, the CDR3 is TGTGCCAGCAGTTTTGGACAGGCGACCTATGGCTACACCTTC. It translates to CASSFGQATYGYTF.

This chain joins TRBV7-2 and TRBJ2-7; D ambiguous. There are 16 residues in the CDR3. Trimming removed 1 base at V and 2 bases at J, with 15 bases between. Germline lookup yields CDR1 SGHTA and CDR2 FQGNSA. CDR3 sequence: CASSLDGPTPAYEQYF. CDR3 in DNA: TGTGCCAGCAGCTTAGATGGGCCAACGCCGGCCTACGAGCAGTACTTC.

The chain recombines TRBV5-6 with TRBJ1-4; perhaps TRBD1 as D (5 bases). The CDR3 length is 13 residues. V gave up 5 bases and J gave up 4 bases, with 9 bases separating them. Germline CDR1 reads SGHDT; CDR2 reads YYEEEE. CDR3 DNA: TGTGCCAGCAGGGCAGGGATTAATGAAAAACTGTTTTTT. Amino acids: CASRAGINEKLFF.

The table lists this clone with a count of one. The CDR3 DNA follows: TGTGCCAGCAGTACGGGGAGTAACTATGGCTACACCTTC. Encoded protein: CASSTGSNYGYTF. The rearrangement links TRBV6-1 to TRBJ1-2; D not resolved. Trimming stripped 5 bases from V and 1 base from J, with 8 bases between. Germline V gives CDR1 MNHNS, CDR2 SASEGT. CDR3 length: 13 amino acids.